This T cell receptor beta chain appears in the sequencing data of a study of identical twins. Overall study findings and caveats: The presence of invariant MAIT and iNKT cells could partly confound analyses of zero-insertion sequences. With abundant cord blood beta clonotypes, insertions were fewer; memory repertoires showed no such pattern.

Each donor was a healthy Caucasian. The authors used template switching to add a universal primer site and gave cDNA unique molecular identifiers. TCRdb reprocessed the 5' RACE reads via MiXCR and lists one record per CDR3 protein. Of some 300,000 distinct CDR3 sequences in the sample, approximately 13% were seen once. The V end lost 3 bases, the J end lost 3 bases, and 9 bases lay between the germline ends. CDR1 and CDR2 (germline): MDHEN, SYDVKM. The CDR3 is 14 amino acids. This clonotype was counted only a few times. The antigen is unknown. These same records also appear under a second study, on yellow fever vaccine responses in identical twins.

The material sequenced was CD8+ T cells sorted from blood. The sequence was obtained from a woman between 18 and 29 years old in good health. The gene calls are TRBV28 and TRBJ1-5, with D perhaps TRBD1 (6 bases). The CDR3 nucleotides read TGTGCCAGCAGTTTGGGGACATACAATCAGCCCCAGCATTTT. Amino acids: CASSLGTYNQPQHF.